This T cell receptor beta chain originates from a study of cytomegalovirus exposure and HLA in healthy donors. Findings and caveats of the study: When presence/absence was analysed, sequencing depth was taken to be roughly uniform across donors.

The sample holds a few counts of this clone. What it recognizes is unknown. The PCR made use of 60 Vbeta and 13 Jbeta primers. The repertoire was sequenced with immunoSEQ multiplex PCR; TCRdb's copy has only in-frame clones and lacks some. The table lists under 200,000 clones, about 81% of them singletons. This CDR3 region has 15 residues. The ends lost 5 bases at V and 2 bases at J; junction bases unmatched: 5. Germline lookup yields CDR1 SEHNR and CDR2 FQNEAQ (reference sequence). Sequenced sample: PBMCs. The receptor's source is a woman in her late teens or twenties in good health and CMV-seronegative. The chain has TRBV7-9 and TRBJ1-3; 8 nucleotides line up with TRBD1. The CDR3 region has the DNA TGTGCCAGCAGCACTACAGGGGGTCCTGGAAACACCATATATTTT. This gives the protein CASSTTGGPGNTIYF.